The 7 T cell receptor beta chains in this list originate from one sample, sequenced in a study of cytomegalovirus exposure and HLA in healthy donors. PCR involved 60 Vbeta and 13 Jbeta primers. Produced via immunoSEQ multiplex PCR; TCRdb's table is partial and in-frame only. Of roughly 130,000 clones listed, about 80% are singletons. Source material: PBMCs. The receptors originated from a male donor in good health and CMV-seropositive.

V is TRBV5-7 and J is TRBJ2-7; D is perhaps TRBD2 (5 bases). TRBV5-7 is an ORF, and what it does is uncertain. The CDR3 has 14 residues. V was clipped by 4 bases and J by 0 bases, with 11 bases between them. CDR3 residues: CASSPPSGSYEQYF. The CDR3 nucleotides read TGTGCCAGCAGCCCCCCCAGCGGCTCCTACGAGCAGTACTTC.

This sequence joins TRBV18 and TRBJ2-3, with 10 positions matching TRBD1. The CDR3 has 17 amino acids. Germline V gene lookup returns CDR1 KGHSH and CDR2 LQKENI. V lost 3 bases, J lost 4 bases, and 10 bases stayed unmatched. The CDR3 nucleotides read TGTGCCAGCTCACCCGGGACAGGGGTGGTTAGCCCAGATACGCAGTATTTT. Protein sequence: CASSPGTGVVSPDTQYF.

In its sample, this clone was seen once. The chain couples TRBV19 to TRBJ2-7, with TRBD1 identical over 8 bases. CDR1 and CDR2 from the germline V gene are LNHDA and SQIVND (reference sequence). The trim removed 3 bases at V and 3 bases at J, leaving 4 bases unmatched. The CDR3 extends over 14 amino acids. CDR3 amino acids: CASSIQGAVYEQYF. The CDR3 region has the DNA TGTGCCAGTAGTATCCAGGGGGCGGTCTACGAGCAGTACTTC.

The genes are TRBV11-2 and TRBJ1-6, with 7 bases aligning to TRBD1. V was clipped by 7 bases and J by 14 bases; unmatched bases: 29. In germline, CDR1 is SGHAT, CDR2 FQNNGV. The CDR3 consists of 19 residues. This CDR3 reads CASTPGWGQRVLEWGALHF. The CDR3 DNA follows: TGTGCCAGCACCCCCGGATGGGGACAGCGGGTACTTGAATGGGGAGCCCTCCACTTT.

This clone turned up a few times. This chain uses TRBV7-2 with TRBJ2-2; tentative D call: TRBD2 (5 bases). The CDR3 is 15 amino acids. V was clipped by 2 bases and J by 4 bases, with 11 bases between them. CDR1 is SGHTA and CDR2 is FQGNSA in the germline V gene. CDR3 protein: CASSLWVTTTGELFF. The DNA for the CDR3 is TGTGCCAGCAGCTTATGGGTGACTACCACCGGGGAGCTGTTTTTT.

The chain combines TRBV5-4 with TRBJ2-7; TRBD1 matches at 12 bases. The CDR3 contains 16 residues. The V gene end was trimmed by 4 bases and the J gene end by 9 bases; junction bases not matched to a gene: 14. Germline V gene lookup returns CDR1 SGHNT and CDR2 YYREEE (reference sequence). Here the CDR3 reads CASSPGGDRGHHGQYF. The CDR3 DNA sequence: TGTGCCAGCAGCCCCGGGGGGGACAGGGGGCATCATGGGCAGTACTTC. The full variable domain, its missing parts supplied by reference TRBV5-4 and TRBJ2-7, is ETGVTQSPTHLIKTRGQQVTLRCSSQSGHNTVSWYQQALGQGPQFIFQYYREEENGRGNFPPRFSGLQFPNYSSELNVNALELDDSALYLCASSPGGDRGHHGQYFGPGTRLTVT.

The chain has TRBV13 and TRBJ1-2; D is possibly TRBD1 (5 bases). The CDR3 extends over 15 amino acids. Per germline, CDR1 PRHDT and CDR2 FYEKMQ (reference sequence). V was shortened by 5 bases and J by 4 bases, with 17 bases between the two germline ends. CDR3: CASSPRDERSYGYTF. The CDR3 nucleotides read TGTGCCAGCAGCCCGCGGGACGAGAGGAGCTATGGCTACACCTTC.